This T cell receptor beta chain was identified in a study of blood T cell repertoires in COVID-19. Study background: Acute and convalescent COVID-19 specimens originated in the United States, Italy and Spain. T cells, B-cell-depleted T cells, or PBMCs supplied cDNA or gDNA.

The junction had 9 bases not matched to a gene; V was cut back by 2 bases and J by 5 bases. The CDR3 loop spans 17 amino acids. Germline-derived CDR1 and CDR2 are SGHAT and FQNNGV. In the original workflow: Reference gene primer amplification in the assay estimated nucleated cell counts. Sequenced by immunoSEQ multiplex PCR; TCRdb stores in-frame clones only, minus some. V and J calls and clone size are those listed in that table; D and trimming were worked out from the DNA. Of fewer than 40,000 clones in the sample, roughly nine tenths were seen once. The receptor's source is a human donor with active COVID-19. The donor label of this sample is uncertain. This chain uses TRBV11-2 with TRBJ2-3; 11 bases are a match to TRBD1. What was sequenced was peripheral blood. The CDR3 DNA is TGTGCCAGCAGCTTAAGGGGACAGGGGGAAGTTAGAGATACGCAGTATTTT. This gives the protein CASSLRGQGEVRDTQYF. Full variable domain (remainder filled in from reference TRBV11-2 and TRBJ2-3): EAGVAQSPRYKIIEKRQSVAFWCNPISGHATLYWYQQILGQGPKLLIQFQNNGVVDDSQLPKDRFSAERLKGVDSTLKIQPAKLEDSAVYLCASSLRGQGEVRDTQYFGPGTRLTVL.